The 32 T cell receptor beta chains below come from one sample, sequenced in a study of neurological immune-mediated disorders. A single record per CDR3 protein comes from TCRdb applying MiXCR to the 5' RACE reads. Counted here are about 48,000 distinct CDR3 sequences, approximately 10% occurring once; the ten biggest clones make up around 20%. Input material: PBMCs. Receptor source: a woman aged 40 to 49 with HTLV-1-associated myelopathy (HAM/TSP).

This clonotype was seen many times. The chain combines TRBV27 with TRBJ1-2; 7 positions agree with TRBD1. J was trimmed by 8 bases and V by 4 bases; bases with no gene match: 7. The CDR3 totals 13 residues. Germline CDR1 reads MNHEY; CDR2 reads SMNVEV (reference sequence). CDR3 protein: CASSSLDRRGYTF. For the CDR3, the DNA is TGTGCCAGCAGTTCCCTGGACAGGCGAGGCTACACCTTC.

This clonotype was counted at least ten times. The DNA of the CDR3 is TGTGCCAGCAGCTTATCGGATGGGCAGCCCCAGCATTTT. This codes for CASSLSDGQPQHF. The gene calls are TRBV7-7 and TRBJ1-5; D gene uncertain. The CDR3 contains 13 residues. Trimming removed 2 bases at V and 7 bases at J, with 9 bases between. Germline V gives CDR1 SSHAT, CDR2 FNYEAQ (reference sequence).

This clonotype has a count of ten or more. V gene TRBV14 combines with J gene TRBJ1-1; a possible D gene is TRBD1 (5 bases). V lost 0 bases, J lost 6 bases, and 8 bases lay in between. This CDR3 has 13 amino acids. The germline V gene encodes CDR1 SGHDN and CDR2 FVKESK. The CDR3 coding sequence is TGTGCCAGCAGCCAAGATCAGACAGCTGAAGCTTTCTTT. Translation gives CASSQDQTAEAFF. The entire variable domain, with the rest obtained from reference TRBV14 and TRBJ1-1, is as follows: EAGVTQFPSHSVIEKGQTVTLRCDPISGHDNLYWYRRVMGKEIKFLLHFVKESKQDESGMPNNRFLAERTGGTYSTLKVQPAELEDSGVYFCASSQDQTAEAFFGQGTRLTVV.

This clonotype was observed at least ten times. V and J are TRBV5-1 and TRBJ1-1, with 11 bases identical to TRBD1. CDR3 length: 14 residues. The ends lost 4 bases at V and 4 bases at J; junction bases unmatched: 3. Germline V CDR1 and CDR2: SGHRS, YFSETQ. DNA of the CDR3: TGCGCCAGCAGCAAGGGACAGGGGGGCACTGAAGCTTTCTTT. It codes for CASSKGQGGTEAFF.

The table lists this clonotype with a few counts. J is TRBJ2-7 and V is TRBV5-1, with 8 bases identical to TRBD1. The V gene end was trimmed by 7 bases and the J gene end by 0 bases; junction bases not matched to a gene: 6. Germline V gives CDR1 SGHRS, CDR2 YFSETQ. CDR3 size: 14 residues. The CDR3 is CASSDRASSYEQYF. CDR3 sequence (DNA): TGCGCCAGCTCGGACAGGGCGTCCTCCTACGAGCAGTACTTC.

This clonotype was seen at least ten times. This chain joins TRBV7-9 and TRBJ2-7; D is undetermined. The CDR3 runs 14 residues. V was pared by 2 bases and J by 0 bases, with 8 bases between. The germline V gene has CDR1 SEHNR and CDR2 FQNEAQ (reference sequence). The DNA for the CDR3 is TGTGCCAGCAGCTTAACCTTGAGCTCCTACGAGCAGTACTTC. Translated: CASSLTLSSYEQYF.

The rearrangement joins TRBV13 to TRBJ2-3, with 8 bases that match TRBD2. The CDR3 length is 17 residues. Germline CDR1 is PRHDT and CDR2 is FYEKMQ (reference sequence). V shed 5 bases and J 5 bases; nucleotides not matched to a gene: 15. The CDR3 reads CASSHHPYGGAGDTQYF. CDR3 sequence (DNA): TGTGCCAGCAGCCACCACCCTTACGGGGGGGCCGGAGATACGCAGTATTTT.

This clonotype was seen at least ten times. The chain combines TRBV19 with TRBJ1-1; D remains unclear. Per the germline V gene, CDR1 is LNHDA and CDR2 is SQIVND (reference sequence). The CDR3 length is 12 residues. V was trimmed by 3 bases and J by 5 bases, leaving 7 bases between them. CDR3 sequence (DNA): TGTGCCAGTAGTATCGTTGATACTGAAGCTTTCTTT. It codes for CASSIVDTEAFF.

This clonotype was observed at least ten times. Written as DNA, the CDR3 is TGCGCCAGCAGCCAAGGGTGGAACTACGAGCAGTACTTC. This gives the protein CASSQGWNYEQYF. The chain links TRBV4-1 to TRBJ2-7; D unresolved. CDR3 length: 13 residues. CDR1 is MGHRA and CDR2 is YSYEKL in the germline V gene. Trimming took off 1 base at V and 3 bases at J, with 7 bases between the two ends.

In this sample, this clonotype turned up many times. J is TRBJ2-3 and V is TRBV10-3; TRBD2 matches 10 bases. Trimming at V came to 6 bases and at J to 6 bases, leaving 12 bases not matched to a gene. This CDR3 comprises 16 residues. Germline values: CDR1 ENHRY, CDR2 SYGVKD. CDR3 in DNA: TGTGCCATCAGCGCTCGGGAGCGGGGGGGCCCCGATACGCAGTATTTT. Translated: CAISARERGGPDTQYF.

At least ten counts were recorded for this clonotype. The J gene is TRBJ2-3, the V gene TRBV28, with 7 bases matching TRBD1. The CDR3 has 13 residues. The V gene's germline CDR1 is MDHEN and CDR2 SYDVKM. The V segment lost 6 bases and the J segment 4 bases; nucleotides outside the gene matches: 4. CDR3 protein: CASRFTGADTQYF. The CDR3 coding sequence is TGTGCCAGCAGATTTACAGGGGCAGATACGCAGTATTTT.

The CDR3 DNA is TGCGCCAGCAGCCAAGGGCAGGGGATGCAACCCCAGCATTTT. It translates to CASSQGQGMQPQHF. V and J are TRBV4-1 and TRBJ1-5; weak D call: TRBD1 (6 bases). In germline, CDR1 is MGHRA, CDR2 YSYEKL. V shed 1 base and J shed 10 bases, with 14 bases lying between them. This CDR3 is 14 amino acids long.

The rearrangement joins TRBV7-9 to TRBJ2-1; D gene ambiguous. Germline lookup yields CDR1 SEHNR and CDR2 FQNEAQ (reference sequence). This CDR3 spans 15 amino acids. Trimming stripped 4 bases from V and 8 bases from J, with 18 bases between. The DNA for the CDR3 is TGTGCCAGCAGCTCGCCTAAGACACCGAGTCATGAGCAGTTCTTC. The encoded protein is CASSSPKTPSHEQFF.

This clonotype was counted at least ten times. The chain couples TRBV5-8 to TRBJ1-5; D not certain. Germline CDR1 and CDR2: SGHTS and YDEGEE. Trimming took 1 base from V and 0 from J, leaving 8 bases between them. The CDR3 loop spans 15 amino acids. In DNA form, the CDR3 reads TGTGCCAGCAGCTTGCTTCGGAATAGCAATCAGCCCCAGCATTTT. Protein sequence: CASSLLRNSNQPQHF. Combining the CDR3 with reference TRBV5-8 and TRBJ1-5 gives the whole variable domain EAGVTQSPTHLIKTRGQQATLRCSPISGHTSVYWYQQALGLGLQFLLWYDEGEERNRGNFPPRFSGRQFPNYSSELNVNALELEDSALYLCASSLLRNSNQPQHFGDGTRLSIL.

This clonotype occurred many times. The rearrangement joins TRBV5-1 to TRBJ1-6; TRBD1 matches at 9 bases. V gave up 4 bases and J gave up 7 bases; unmatched junction bases: 9. Germline CDR1 SGHRS, CDR2 YFSETQ. The length of the CDR3 is 16 residues. This CDR3 reads CASSPGAGTGNSPLHF. The CDR3 coding sequence is TGCGCCAGCAGCCCCGGGGCCGGGACAGGGAATTCACCCCTCCACTTT. Based on the CDR3 plus reference TRBV5-1 and TRBJ1-6, the full variable domain is KAGVTQTPRYLIKTRGQQVTLSCSPISGHRSVSWYQQTPGQGLQFLFEYFSETQRNKGNFPGRFSGRQFSNSRSEMNVSTLELGDSALYLCASSPGAGTGNSPLHFGNGTRLTVT.

The table lists this clonotype with many counts. J is TRBJ1-1 and V is TRBV7-2; no definite D call. CDR3 length: 15 amino acids. The germline CDR1 and CDR2 sequences are SGHTA and FQGNSA. Trimming removed 1 base from V and 0 bases from J, with 9 bases in between. The CDR3 protein is CASSLVVALNTEAFF. The CDR3 region has the DNA TGTGCCAGCAGCTTAGTTGTGGCACTGAACACTGAAGCTTTCTTT.

This clonotype was detected many times. The chain recombines TRBV15 with TRBJ2-1, with D maybe TRBD1 (5 bases). CDR3 length: 14 amino acids. Germline CDR1 reads LNHNV; CDR2 reads YYDKDF (reference sequence). V was shortened by 1 base and J by 7 bases, with 11 bases between the two germline ends. The CDR3 here is CATSRVSRGNEQFF. CDR3 in DNA: TGTGCCACCAGCAGAGTCTCAAGGGGTAATGAGCAGTTCTTC.

This clonotype was observed at least ten times. The genes are TRBV20-1 and TRBJ2-5, with a tentative D call TRBD2 (5 bases). V was trimmed by 8 bases and J by 8 bases, leaving 21 bases between them. CDR1 and CDR2 (germline): DFQATT, SNEGSKA (reference sequence). The CDR3 runs 13 residues. The CDR3 protein is CSPNPEGRGTQYF. The CDR3, as DNA: TGCAGTCCGAACCCAGAGGGAAGAGGTACCCAGTACTTC.

In regard to this clonotype: Given a much more abundant clone one base away, this may be a read error. This rearrangement joins TRBV7-8 to TRBJ2-2, with 13 bases matching TRBD2. Germline V gene sequence: CDR1 SGHVS, CDR2 FQNEAQ. CDR3 length: 18 amino acids. CDR3 DNA sequence: TGTGCCAGAAGCTTCTCGACTAGCGGGGGGACGAACACCGGGGAGCTGTTTTTT. It yields the protein CARSFSTSGGTNTGELFF.

This clonotype has ten or more counts. V is TRBV25-1 and J is TRBJ2-1; 10 positions match TRBD2. The J segment lost 2 bases and the V segment lost 7 bases, leaving 5 bases of the junction unmatched. The CDR3 runs to 15 residues. The germline gives CDR1 MGHDK, CDR2 SYGVNS. CDR3 DNA sequence: TGTGCCAGCACCCAGAGCGGGGGGGCCTACAATGAGCAGTTCTTC. Protein: CASTQSGGAYNEQFF.

This clonotype was seen only a few times. The chain has TRBV5-1 and TRBJ2-1; weak D call: TRBD1 (6 bases). The V end was cut by 4 bases, the J end by 5 bases, with 19 bases between. The CDR3 totals 16 residues. Per the germline V gene, CDR1 is SGHRS and CDR2 is YFSETQ. The CDR3 spells CASSVPDQGSHNEQFF. DNA for the CDR3: TGCGCCAGCAGCGTTCCGGATCAGGGGTCGCACAATGAGCAGTTCTTC.

This clonotype was recorded at least ten times. The chain has TRBV12-3 or TRBV12-4 and TRBJ1-1; D might be TRBD1 (6 bases). The CDR3 length is 12 residues. V was trimmed by 0 bases and J by 10 bases, leaving 9 bases between them. CDR3 loop: CASSLAQGRAFF. DNA of the CDR3: TGTGCCAGCAGTTTAGCGCAGGGGCGAGCTTTCTTT.

This clonotype was recorded at least ten times. The rearrangement links TRBV25-1 to TRBJ2-3, with 9 bases aligning to TRBD1. Germline V gene data show CDR1 as MGHDK and CDR2 as SYGVNS. CDR3 length equals 14 residues. The J segment lost 7 bases and the V segment lost 4 bases, leaving 6 bases of the junction unmatched. CDR3 in DNA: TGTGCCAGCAGTGGGGGACAGGGTGGTTATACGCAGTATTTT. This encodes CASSGGQGGYTQYF.

This clonotype was observed a few times. The chain carries TRBV4-3 and TRBJ1-4, with a tentative D call TRBD1 (6 bases). V lost 0 bases and J 7 bases, leaving 18 bases between the germline ends. The CDR3 has 17 residues. Germline V CDR1 and CDR2: LGHNA, YSLEER. In DNA, the CDR3 is TGCGCCAGCAGCCAAGATTTGGTGGGGGGGCCGGTTGAAAAACTGTTTTTT. As protein: CASSQDLVGGPVEKLFF.

The count of this clonotype is one. A read error is possible here, since a much larger clone lies one base away. The chain has TRBV14 and TRBJ2-3, with 9 nucleotides matching TRBD1. This CDR3 is built from 14 residues. CDR1 and CDR2 (germline): SGHDN, FVKESK. The J segment lost 0 bases and the V segment lost 7 bases, leaving 2 bases of the junction unmatched. The CDR3 nucleotides are TGTGCCAGCAACAGGGGGCTAAGCACAGATACGCAGTATTTT. It codes for CASNRGLSTDTQYF.

In its sample, this clonotype was seen many times. The rearrangement links TRBV29-1 to TRBJ2-2; D might be TRBD1 or TRBD2, each matching 5 bases. Per germline, CDR1 SQVTM and CDR2 ANQGSEA. The V end was cut by 7 bases, the J end by 0 bases, with 12 bases between. The CDR3 spans 14 residues. The DNA of the CDR3 is TGCAGCGCCCGGGACGAGACGAACACCGGGGAGCTGTTTTTT. This sequence encodes CSARDETNTGELFF.

There are many counts of this clonotype. V and J are TRBV12-3 or TRBV12-4 and TRBJ2-5; 8 bases are shared with TRBD2. CDR3 size: 15 residues. Unmatched junction bases numbered 9, after V lost 4 bases and J lost 5 bases. CDR3 amino acids: CASSSRGGVGETQYF. The CDR3 DNA follows: TGTGCCAGCAGTTCCCGGGGGGGCGTGGGGGAGACCCAGTACTTC.

This clonotype was observed many times. This chain joins TRBV6-5 and TRBJ2-5; D may match TRBD1 or TRBD2 (5 bases each). The CDR3 extends over 13 amino acids. Germline V gives CDR1 MNHEY, CDR2 SVGAGI. V shed 4 bases and J shed 6 bases, with 12 bases lying between them. The CDR3 sequence: CASSSWGSKTQYF. In nucleotides, the CDR3 is TGTGCCAGCAGTTCCTGGGGGAGTAAGACCCAGTACTTC.

In its sample, this clonotype was seen many times. The chain couples TRBV5-4 to TRBJ2-1, with 11 bases fitting TRBD1. Trimming cost V 4 bases and J 7 bases; bases outside gene matches: 7. Germline CDR1 reads SGHNT; CDR2 reads YYREEE (reference sequence). The CDR3 consists of 15 residues. The chain's CDR3 is CASSPGQGAWNEQFF. CDR3 in DNA: TGTGCCAGCAGCCCAGGACAGGGGGCCTGGAATGAGCAGTTCTTC.

This clonotype was detected only a few times. The chain couples TRBV2 to TRBJ1-5; 9 nucleotides line up with TRBD1. Germline loops: CDR1 SNHLY, CDR2 FYNNEI. The CDR3 spans 15 residues. The trim removed 6 bases at V and 1 base at J, leaving 4 bases unmatched. CDR3 sequence (DNA): TGTGCCAGCAGGGACAGGGGCCGGAGCAATCAGCCCCAGCATTTT. As protein: CASRDRGRSNQPQHF.

In this sample, this clonotype turned up many times. CDR3 residues: CASRWSTDTQYF. The CDR3 nucleotides read TGTGCCAGCCGGTGGAGCACAGATACGCAGTATTTT. J is TRBJ2-3 and V is TRBV7-2; no firm D call. Trimming left V 8 bases short and J 0 bases short, with 6 bases between. This CDR3 is 12 amino acids long. CDR1 is SGHTA and CDR2 is FQGNSA in the germline V gene.

This clonotype was picked up many times. V is TRBV11-2 and J is TRBJ2-3; D ambiguous. The CDR3 has 17 amino acids. Germline V gives CDR1 SGHAT, CDR2 FQNNGV. With 1 base removed from V and 2 bases from J, the gap between germline ends came to 16 bases. The CDR3 is CASSLGPRSTLTDTQYF. The CDR3 DNA reads as TGTGCCAGCAGCTTAGGGCCCCGGTCCACACTCACAGATACGCAGTATTTT.